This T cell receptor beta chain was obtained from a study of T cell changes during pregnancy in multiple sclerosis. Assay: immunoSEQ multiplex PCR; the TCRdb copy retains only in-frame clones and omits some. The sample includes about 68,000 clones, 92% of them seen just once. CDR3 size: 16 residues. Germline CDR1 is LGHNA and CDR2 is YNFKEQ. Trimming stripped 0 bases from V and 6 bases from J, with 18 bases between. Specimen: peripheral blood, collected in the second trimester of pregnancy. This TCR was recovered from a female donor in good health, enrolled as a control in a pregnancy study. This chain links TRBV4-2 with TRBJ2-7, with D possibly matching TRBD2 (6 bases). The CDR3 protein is CASSQDGGEGGSEQYF. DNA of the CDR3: TGTGCCAGCAGCCAAGATGGGGGTGAAGGAGGGAGCGAGCAGTACTTC.